This T cell receptor beta chain appears in the sequencing data of a study of blood T cell repertoires in COVID-19. The wider study: The United States, Italy and Spain were the sources of the acute and convalescent COVID-19 samples. Nucleic acid was either cDNA or gDNA, and it came from T cells, B-cell-depleted T cells, or PBMCs.

Measured with immunoSEQ multiplex PCR; TCRdb has only the in-frame clones, and not every one. The profile covers 150,000 to 180,000 clones, with about 88% appearing a single time and 7.3% taken by the ten largest. V was clipped by 2 bases and J by 8 bases, with 9 bases between them. The CDR3 extends over 12 amino acids. Looked up from germline, CDR1 is SEHNR and CDR2 is FQNEAQ (reference sequence). Ages ranged from 18 to 89 years, with residence in approximately 23 US areas. Membership in each cohort depended on participant-reported clinical history. The receptor's source is a man in his fifties or sixties who had recovered from COVID-19. The chain is built from TRBV7-9 and TRBJ1-2; no clear D gene. Sequenced sample: PBMCs or T cells enriched from blood (not recorded which). This chain's CDR3 is CASSLPTGGYTF. In DNA form, the CDR3 reads TGTGCCAGCAGCTTACCGACTGGGGGCTACACCTTC.